Reported below is one T cell receptor (beta chain). This CDR3 has 15 amino acids. Trimming cost V 5 bases and J 5 bases; bases outside gene matches: 9. Germline assignment: CDR1 SGHAT and CDR2 FQNNGV. Clones were read by immunoSEQ multiplex PCR, and TCRdb kept only the in-frame ones, dropping some. This sample has fewer than 200,000 clones, with roughly 90% found just once. This sample was taken from a study of control samples from healthy donors and cancer patients. This chain joins TRBV11-2 and TRBJ1-2; 9 bases match TRBD1. This TCR derives from a man younger than 45 in good health. The sample consisted of blood. CDR3 nucleotide sequence: TGTGCCAGCAGCCCGCCCGGGACAGGGTTTTATGGCTACACCTTC. Encoded protein: CASSPPGTGFYGYTF.